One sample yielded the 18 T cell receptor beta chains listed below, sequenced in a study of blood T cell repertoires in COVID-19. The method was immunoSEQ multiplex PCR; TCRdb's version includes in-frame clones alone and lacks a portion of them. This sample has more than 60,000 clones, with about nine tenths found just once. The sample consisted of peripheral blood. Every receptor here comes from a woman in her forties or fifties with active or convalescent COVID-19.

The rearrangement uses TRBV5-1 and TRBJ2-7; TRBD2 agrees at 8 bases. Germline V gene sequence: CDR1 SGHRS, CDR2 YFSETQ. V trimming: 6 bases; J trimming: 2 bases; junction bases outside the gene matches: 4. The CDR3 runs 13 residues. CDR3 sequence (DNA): TGCGCCAGCAAGTCGGGAGGGCCCTACGAGCAGTACTTC. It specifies CASKSGGPYEQYF.

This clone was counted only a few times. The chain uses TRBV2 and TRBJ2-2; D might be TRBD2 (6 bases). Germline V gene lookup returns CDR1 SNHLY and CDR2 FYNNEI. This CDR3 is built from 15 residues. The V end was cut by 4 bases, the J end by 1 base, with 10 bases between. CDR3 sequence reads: CASSVFSGNTGELFF. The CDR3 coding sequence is TGTGCCAGCAGTGTTTTTAGCGGGAACACCGGGGAGCTGTTTTTT. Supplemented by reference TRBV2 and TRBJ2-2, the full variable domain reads EPEVTQTPSHQVTQMGQEVILRCVPISNHLYFYWYRQILGQKVEFLVSFYNNEISEKSEIFDDQFSVERPDGSNFTLKIRSTKLEDSAMYFCASSVFSGNTGELFFGEGSRLTVL.

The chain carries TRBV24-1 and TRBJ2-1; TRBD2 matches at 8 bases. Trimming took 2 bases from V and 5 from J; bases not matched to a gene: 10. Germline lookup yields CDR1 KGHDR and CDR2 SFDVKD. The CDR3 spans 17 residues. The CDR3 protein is CATSDSTPLSGNNEQFF. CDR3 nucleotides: TGTGCCACCAGTGATTCTACCCCTCTTAGCGGGAACAATGAGCAGTTCTTC.

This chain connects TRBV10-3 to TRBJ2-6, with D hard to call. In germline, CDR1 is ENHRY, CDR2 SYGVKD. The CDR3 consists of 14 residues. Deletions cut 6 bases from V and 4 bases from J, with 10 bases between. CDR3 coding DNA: TGTGCCATCAGCCCGGTTGCAGGGGCCAACGTCCTGACTTTC. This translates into CAISPVAGANVLTF.

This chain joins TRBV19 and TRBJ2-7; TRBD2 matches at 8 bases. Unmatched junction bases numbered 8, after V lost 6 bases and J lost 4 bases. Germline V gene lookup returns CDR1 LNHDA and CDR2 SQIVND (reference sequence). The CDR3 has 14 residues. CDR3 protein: CASRVRGGDYEQYF. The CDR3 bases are TGTGCCAGTAGGGTTCGGGGGGGGGATTACGAGCAGTACTTC.

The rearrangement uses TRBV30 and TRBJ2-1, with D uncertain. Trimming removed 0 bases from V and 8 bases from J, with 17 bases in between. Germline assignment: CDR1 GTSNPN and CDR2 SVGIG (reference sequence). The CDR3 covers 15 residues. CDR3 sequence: CAWSVSSSPRDEQFF. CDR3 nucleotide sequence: TGTGCCTGGAGTGTTAGTTCTTCCCCACGGGATGAGCAGTTCTTC.

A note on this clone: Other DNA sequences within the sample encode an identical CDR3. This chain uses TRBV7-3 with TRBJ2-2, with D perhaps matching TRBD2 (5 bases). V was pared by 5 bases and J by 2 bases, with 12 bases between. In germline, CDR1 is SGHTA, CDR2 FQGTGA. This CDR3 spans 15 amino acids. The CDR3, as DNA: TGTGCCAGCAGCCCGGGAAGCGGAAACACCGGGGAGCTGTTTTTT. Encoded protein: CASSPGSGNTGELFF.

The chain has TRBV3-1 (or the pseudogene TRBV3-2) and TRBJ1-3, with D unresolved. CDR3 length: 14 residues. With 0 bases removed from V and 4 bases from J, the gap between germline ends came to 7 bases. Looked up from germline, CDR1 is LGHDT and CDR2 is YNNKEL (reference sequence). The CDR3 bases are TGTGCCAGCAGCCAAGAGGGCAGAGGAAACACCATATATTTT. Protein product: CASSQEGRGNTIYF.

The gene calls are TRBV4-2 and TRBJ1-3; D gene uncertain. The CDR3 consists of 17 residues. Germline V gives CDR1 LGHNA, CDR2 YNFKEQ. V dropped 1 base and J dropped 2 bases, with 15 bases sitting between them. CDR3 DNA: TGTGCCAGCAGCCAAGCGGGCGGGGTTCGAGCTGGAAACACCATATATTTT. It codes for CASSQAGGVRAGNTIYF.

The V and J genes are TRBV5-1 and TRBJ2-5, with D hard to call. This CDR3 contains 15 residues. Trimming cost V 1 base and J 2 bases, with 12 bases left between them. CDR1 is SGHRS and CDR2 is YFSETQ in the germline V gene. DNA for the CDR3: TGCGCCAGCAGCTTGAATGTGGCGGTACAAGAGACCCAGTACTTC. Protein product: CASSLNVAVQETQYF.

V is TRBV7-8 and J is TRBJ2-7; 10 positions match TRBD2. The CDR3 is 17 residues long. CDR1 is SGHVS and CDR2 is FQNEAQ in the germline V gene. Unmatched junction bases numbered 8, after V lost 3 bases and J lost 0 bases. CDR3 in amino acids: CASSFGLAGVASYEQYF. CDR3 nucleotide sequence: TGTGCCAGCAGCTTTGGGCTAGCGGGAGTCGCCTCCTACGAGCAGTACTTC. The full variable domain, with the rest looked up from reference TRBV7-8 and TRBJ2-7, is GAGVSQSPRYKVAKRGQDVALRCDPISGHVSLFWYQQALGQGPEFLTYFQNEAQLDKSGLPSDRFFAERPEGSVSTLKIQRTQQEDSAVYLCASSFGLAGVASYEQYFGPGTRLTVT.

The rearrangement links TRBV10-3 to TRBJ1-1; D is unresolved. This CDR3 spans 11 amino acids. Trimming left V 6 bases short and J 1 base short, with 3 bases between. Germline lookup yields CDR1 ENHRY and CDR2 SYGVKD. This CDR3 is CAIRQNTEAFF. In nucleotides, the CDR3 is TGTGCCATCAGACAGAACACTGAAGCTTTCTTT.

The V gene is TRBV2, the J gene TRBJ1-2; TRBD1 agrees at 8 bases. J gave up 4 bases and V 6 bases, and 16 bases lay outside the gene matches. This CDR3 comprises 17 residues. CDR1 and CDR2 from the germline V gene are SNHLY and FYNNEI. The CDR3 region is CASSVGGGQGEVYGYTF. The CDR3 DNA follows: TGTGCCAGCAGCGTAGGGGGCGGACAGGGTGAGGTCTATGGCTACACCTTC. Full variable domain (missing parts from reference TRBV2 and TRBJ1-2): EPEVTQTPSHQVTQMGQEVILRCVPISNHLYFYWYRQILGQKVEFLVSFYNNEISEKSEIFDDQFSVERPDGSNFTLKIRSTKLEDSAMYFCASSVGGGQGEVYGYTFGSGTRLTVV.

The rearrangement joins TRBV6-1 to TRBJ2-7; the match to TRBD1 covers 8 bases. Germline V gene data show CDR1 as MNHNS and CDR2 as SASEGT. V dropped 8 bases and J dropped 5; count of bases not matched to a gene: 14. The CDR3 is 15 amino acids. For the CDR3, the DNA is TGTGCCAGCCGAACGAGGGGGACAGGCTTCCACGAGCAGTACTTC. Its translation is CASRTRGTGFHEQYF.

CDR3: CASSQYRTDTQYF. CDR3 DNA sequence: TGTGCCAGCTCACAATACCGGACAGATACGCAGTATTTT. The chain links TRBV18 to TRBJ2-3; D is ambiguous. CDR1 and CDR2 from the germline V gene are KGHSH and LQKENI. Trimming removed 4 bases from V and 3 bases from J, with 8 bases in between. There are 13 residues in the CDR3.

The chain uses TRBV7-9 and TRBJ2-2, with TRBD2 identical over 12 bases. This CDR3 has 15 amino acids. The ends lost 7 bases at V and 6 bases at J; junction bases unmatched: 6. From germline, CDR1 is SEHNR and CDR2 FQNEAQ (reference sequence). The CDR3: CASKTSGSYAGELFF. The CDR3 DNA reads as TGTGCCAGCAAGACTAGCGGGAGTTACGCCGGGGAGCTGTTTTTT. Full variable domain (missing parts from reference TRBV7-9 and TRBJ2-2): DTGVSQNPRHKITKRGQNVTFRCDPISEHNRLYWYRQTLGQGPEFLTYFQNEAQLEKSRLLSDRFSAERPKGSFSTLEIQRTEQGDSAMYLCASKTSGSYAGELFFGEGSRLTVL.

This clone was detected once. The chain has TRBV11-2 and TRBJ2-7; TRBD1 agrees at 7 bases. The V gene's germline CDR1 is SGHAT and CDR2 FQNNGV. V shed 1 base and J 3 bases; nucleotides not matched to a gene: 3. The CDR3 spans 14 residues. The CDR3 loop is CASSLGQGDYEQYF. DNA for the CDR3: TGTGCCAGCAGCTTAGGACAGGGTGACTACGAGCAGTACTTC.

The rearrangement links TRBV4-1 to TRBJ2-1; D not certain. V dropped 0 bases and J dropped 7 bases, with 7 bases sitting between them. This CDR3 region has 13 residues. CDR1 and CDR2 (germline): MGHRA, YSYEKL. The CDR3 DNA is TGCGCCAGCAGCCAAGACCAGAGGAATGAGCAGTTCTTC. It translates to CASSQDQRNEQFF.